These 30 T cell receptor beta chains were sequenced from one sample in a study of T cell repertoires in cytomegalovirus infection. TCRdb re-called the reads through MiXCR, storing one row per CDR3 protein. The data show 200,000 to 300,000 distinct CDR3 sequences, roughly 9.1% seen once. Sample: PBMCs. Every receptor here comes from a human donor in good health (CMV status not recorded). Some clones in this sample may be carry-over from other donors' samples.

This clonotype came up many times. The V call is TRBV12-3 or TRBV12-4, the J call TRBJ1-3; D gene uncertain. V lost 3 bases and J lost 1, with 7 bases in between. CDR3 length equals 14 residues. The CDR3 DNA is TGTGCCAGCAGTTTTCTGGATTCTGGAAACACCATATATTTT. Protein product: CASSFLDSGNTIYF.

This clonotype has a handful of counts. The rearrangement joins TRBV6-5 to TRBJ2-5, with D possibly matching TRBD2 (7 bases). The germline V and J ends were trimmed by 6 bases and 4 bases, with 15 bases remaining between them. The CDR3 is made up of 14 amino acids. The V gene's germline CDR1 is MNHEY and CDR2 SVGAGI. The CDR3 spells CASRRGARRETQYF. CDR3 coding DNA: TGTGCCAGCAGACGGGGGGCCCGCCGAGAGACCCAGTACTTC.

This clonotype has ten or more counts. The J gene is TRBJ2-1, the V gene TRBV7-2; 7 positions agree with TRBD1. CDR1 is SGHTA and CDR2 is FQGNSA in the germline V gene. After removal of 5 bases from V and 4 bases from J, the junction contained 8 bases not matched to a gene. The CDR3 is made up of 15 amino acids. The chain's CDR3 is CASSTGALSYNEQFF. CDR3 DNA sequence: TGTGCCAGCAGCACAGGGGCCCTAAGTTACAATGAGCAGTTCTTC.

This clonotype was seen many times. V gene TRBV5-5 combines with J gene TRBJ1-2, with D maybe TRBD1 (5 bases). Trimming took off 0 bases at V and 4 bases at J, with 7 bases between the two ends. Germline values: CDR1 SGHKS, CDR2 YYEKEE (reference sequence). This CDR3 contains 13 residues. The CDR3 loop reads CASSLGGGYGYTF. The DNA of the CDR3 is TGTGCCAGCAGCTTGGGGGGGGGCTATGGCTACACCTTC.

The rearrangement joins TRBV7-9 to TRBJ1-2; maybe TRBD1 (5 bases). There are 13 residues in the CDR3. V dropped 4 bases and J dropped 5 bases, with 11 bases sitting between them. The germline V gene has CDR1 SEHNR and CDR2 FQNEAQ (reference sequence). Here the CDR3 DNA reads TGTGCCAGCAGCTCCGACCCAGGGTATGGCTACACCTTC. It is translated as CASSSDPGYGYTF.

This sequence joins TRBV4-3 and TRBJ1-3; D is perhaps TRBD1 (6 bases). Germline loops: CDR1 LGHNA, CDR2 YSLEER. The V gene lost 4 bases and the J gene lost 0 bases, with 19 bases spanning the gap. There are 18 residues in the CDR3. As DNA, the CDR3 is TGCGCCAGCAGCCGCAATCCGTGGAGGGGGTTCTCTGGAAACACCATATATTTT. Protein: CASSRNPWRGFSGNTIYF.

The sample holds many counts of this clonotype. This chain uses TRBV11-2 with TRBJ2-7; D remains ambiguous. The V gene lost 5 bases and the J gene lost 5 bases, with 16 bases spanning the gap. The CDR3 extends over 14 amino acids. Germline V gene data show CDR1 as SGHAT and CDR2 as FQNNGV. CDR3 sequence (DNA): TGTGCCAGCAGCCGCCAAGGCCTAGGGAACGAGCAGTACTTC. This gives the protein CASSRQGLGNEQYF.

This clonotype was recorded a few times. The rearrangement uses TRBV19 and TRBJ1-2, with a tentative D call TRBD1 (6 bases). In germline, CDR1 is LNHDA, CDR2 SQIVND (reference sequence). The CDR3 is made up of 14 amino acids. The V end was cut by 5 bases, the J end by 4 bases, with 14 bases between. Written as DNA, the CDR3 is TGTGCCAGTAGTGCCCTGACAGGTCTCTATGGCTACACCTTC. Translated: CASSALTGLYGYTF. The full variable domain, its missing parts supplied by reference TRBV19 and TRBJ1-2, is DGGITQSPKYLFRKEGQNVTLSCEQNLNHDAMYWYRQDPGQGLRLIYYSQIVNDFQKGDIAEGYSVSREKKESFPLTVTSAQKNPTAFYLCASSALTGLYGYTFGSGTRLTVV.

This clonotype was observed at least ten times. The chain joins TRBV7-2 to TRBJ1-1; D not certain. V gave up 4 bases and J gave up 4 bases, with 19 bases separating them. The CDR3 contains 16 residues. CDR1 and CDR2 from the germline V gene are SGHTA and FQGNSA. CDR3 DNA sequence: TGTGCCAGCAGCTCGAATAACGTCCCGGGGAGCACTGAAGCTTTCTTT. It encodes CASSSNNVPGSTEAFF.

The chain joins TRBV2 to TRBJ2-7; unclear D gene. Germline assignment: CDR1 SNHLY and CDR2 FYNNEI. CDR3 length: 14 residues. The V end lost 4 bases, the J end lost 0 bases, and 10 bases lay between the germline ends. CDR3 region: CASSGSVHSYEQYF. The CDR3 region has the DNA TGTGCCAGCAGTGGGTCAGTTCACTCCTACGAGCAGTACTTC.

The V call is TRBV4-2, the J call TRBJ2-7, with 7 bases aligning to TRBD1. V trimming: 0 bases; J trimming: 7 bases; junction bases outside the gene matches: 6. This CDR3 spans 14 amino acids. Per the germline V gene, CDR1 is LGHNA and CDR2 is YNFKEQ. DNA of the CDR3: TGTGCCAGCAGCCAAGATAAGGGGGCAGGGGAGCAGTACTTC. It translates to CASSQDKGAGEQYF.

This clonotype was observed many times. V and J are TRBV9 and TRBJ1-4; TRBD1 matches 9 bases. This CDR3 is 15 amino acids long. Trimming removed 4 bases from V and 10 bases from J; junction bases left unmatched: 11. CDR1 is SGDLS and CDR2 is YYNGEE in the germline V gene. The CDR3 DNA follows: TGTGCCAGCAGCCCGACAACTACAGGGGGCGGAAAACTGTTTTTT. Residues: CASSPTTTGGGKLFF.

This clonotype was seen repeatedly, ten times or more. This chain links TRBV12-3 or TRBV12-4 with TRBJ1-1; no clear D. The CDR3 is 14 residues long. Trimming left V 3 bases short and J 1 base short, with 9 bases between. This CDR3 reads CASSFRHSNTEAFF. CDR3 bases: TGTGCCAGCAGTTTCAGGCACTCGAACACTGAAGCTTTCTTT.

This clonotype has ten or more counts. An end of the junction differs from the germline gene, which may be a read error. The chain uses TRBV7-2 and TRBJ1-2; the match to TRBD1 covers 7 bases. The CDR3 consists of 17 residues. The germline CDR1 and CDR2 sequences are SGHTA and FQGNSA. The DNA for the CDR3 is TGTGCCAGCACCTTAAAGGGAGGGGGCAGGACCAACTATGGCTACACCTTC. This sequence encodes CASTLKGGGRTNYGYTF.

This clonotype was observed a handful of times. J is TRBJ2-1 and V is TRBV6-6; 9 positions match TRBD2. The V gene's germline CDR1 is MNHNY and CDR2 SVGAGI (reference sequence). The V segment lost 6 bases and the J segment 7 bases; nucleotides outside the gene matches: 10. The CDR3 totals 15 residues. CDR3 region: CASRLSGGGPNEQFF. The CDR3 region has the DNA TGTGCCAGCAGGCTTAGCGGGGGAGGTCCGAATGAGCAGTTCTTC.

Only a few counts were recorded for this clonotype. The rearrangement links TRBV28 to TRBJ1-1, with unresolved D. V was pared by 5 bases and J by 4 bases, with 5 bases between. CDR1 MDHEN and CDR2 SYDVKM come from the germline V gene. This CDR3 region has 11 residues. The CDR3 coding sequence is TGTGCCAGCAGTACAACCACTGAAGCTTTCTTT. It translates to CASSTTTEAFF.

The chain joins TRBV28 to TRBJ2-5, with 11 bases identical to TRBD2. Germline V gene sequence: CDR1 MDHEN, CDR2 SYDVKM. CDR3 size: 15 residues. The trim removed 1 base at V and 5 bases at J, leaving 3 bases unmatched. CDR3 loop: CASSLLAGGLETQYF. The CDR3, as DNA: TGTGCCAGCAGTTTATTAGCGGGGGGGCTGGAGACCCAGTACTTC. The whole variable domain, filled in from reference TRBV28 and TRBJ2-5, reads DVKVTQSSRYLVKRTGEKVFLECVQDMDHENMFWYRQDPGLGLRLIYFSYDVKMKEKGDIPEGYSVSREKKERFSLILESASTNQTSMYLCASSLLAGGLETQYFGPGTRLLVL.

This clonotype was recorded at least ten times. The chain combines TRBV7-2 with TRBJ2-5; 14 bases agree with TRBD2. This CDR3 is 14 amino acids long. The ends lost 3 bases at V and 9 bases at J; junction bases unmatched: 3. Per the germline V gene, CDR1 is SGHTA and CDR2 is FQGNSA. CDR3 amino acids: CASSFGLAGGSQYF. CDR3 nucleotide sequence: TGTGCCAGCAGCTTCGGACTAGCGGGGGGCTCCCAGTACTTC. Full variable domain (rest looked up from reference TRBV7-2 and TRBJ2-5): GAGVSQSPSNKVTEKGKDVELRCDPISGHTALYWYRQSLGQGLEFLIYFQGNSAPDKSGLPSDRFSAERTGGSVSTLTIQRTQQEDSAVYLCASSFGLAGGSQYFGPGTRLLVL.

This clonotype has a count of ten or more. The V gene is TRBV7-2, the J gene TRBJ1-6, with D possibly TRBD1 on 6 matching bases. This CDR3 has 16 amino acids. V was cut by 5 bases and J by 8 bases, with 19 bases left in between. Looked up from germline, CDR1 is SGHTA and CDR2 is FQGNSA. The CDR3 nucleotides are TGTGCCAGCAGCCCTAGCGCGGGGGCTCGGGATTCACCCCTCCACTTT. Its translation: CASSPSAGARDSPLHF.

This clonotype appeared a few times. The chain links TRBV7-9 to TRBJ1-3, with a tentative D call TRBD1 (5 bases). This CDR3 is 14 amino acids long. Between the trimmed V and J ends, which lost 8 bases and 4 bases, there was a span of 15 bases. Germline V lookup: CDR1 SEHNR, CDR2 FQNEAQ (reference sequence). CDR3 amino acids: CASPEAGTGNTIYF. The CDR3 nucleotides read TGTGCCAGCCCCGAAGCAGGGACGGGAAACACCATATATTTT.

The genes are TRBV6-5 and TRBJ1-6; maybe TRBD1 (6 bases). CDR3 length equals 15 residues. Germline assignment: CDR1 MNHEY and CDR2 SVGAGI. Trimming stripped 7 bases from V and 0 bases from J, with 10 bases between. The chain's CDR3 is CASKPDSSYNSPLHF. The CDR3 nucleotides read TGTGCCAGCAAACCGGACAGCTCCTATAATTCACCCCTCCACTTT.

The table lists this clonotype with a few counts. This chain joins TRBV12-3 or TRBV12-4 and TRBJ2-1; 7 bases line up with TRBD1. CDR3 length: 15 amino acids. With 4 bases clipped from V and 7 bases from J, the junction kept 10 bases outside the gene matches. Written as DNA, the CDR3 is TGTGCCAGCAGTTGGGTGGCAGGGGGAGAAAATGAGCAGTTCTTC. Translation: CASSWVAGGENEQFF.

This clonotype showed up many times. The gene calls are TRBV7-2 and TRBJ1-5; D call uncertain. Germline values: CDR1 SGHTA, CDR2 FQGNSA. Deletions cut 1 base from V and 6 bases from J, with 7 bases between. This CDR3 has 13 amino acids. The CDR3 region has the DNA TGTGCCAGCAGCTTAGACGGAGTTCAGCCCCAGCATTTT. Amino acids: CASSLDGVQPQHF. The whole variable domain, filled in from reference TRBV7-2 and TRBJ1-5, reads GAGVSQSPSNKVTEKGKDVELRCDPISGHTALYWYRQSLGQGLEFLIYFQGNSAPDKSGLPSDRFSAERTGGSVSTLTIQRTQQEDSAVYLCASSLDGVQPQHFGDGTRLSIL.

For the CDR3, the DNA is TGCAGTGCCCCACGGGCCCCCACCTACAATGAGCAGTTCTTC. This codes for CSAPRAPTYNEQFF. The chain employs TRBV20-1 and TRBJ2-1; unclear D gene. V gave up 6 bases and J gave up 2 bases, with 14 bases separating them. Germline loops: CDR1 DFQATT, CDR2 SNEGSKA (reference sequence). CDR3 length: 14 residues.

This clonotype was observed at least ten times. The chain recombines TRBV6-8 with TRBJ1-1, with D perhaps TRBD1 (5 bases). The germline V gene has CDR1 MNHGY and CDR2 SAAAGT. V was trimmed by 6 bases and J by 4 bases, leaving 15 bases between them. There are 14 residues in the CDR3. The CDR3 DNA follows: TGTGCCAGCAGCCCTGACAGAGGACCCACTGAAGCTTTCTTT. This encodes CASSPDRGPTEAFF.

The table lists this clonotype with many counts. The rearrangement links TRBV7-8 to TRBJ1-1; 7 bases align to TRBD1. Germline CDR1 reads SGHVS; CDR2 reads FQNEAQ. This CDR3 has 13 amino acids. V shed 5 bases, J shed 5 bases, and the junction held 5 bases outside the gene matches. This chain's CDR3 is CASSVTGRTEAFF. In nucleotides, the CDR3 is TGTGCCAGCAGCGTGACAGGGAGGACTGAAGCTTTCTTT.

This clonotype has ten or more counts. CDR3 sequence reads: CASSLEKRQDGYTF. The DNA for the CDR3 is TGTGCCAGCAGCTTAGAAAAGAGACAGGATGGCTACACCTTC. J is TRBJ1-2 and V is TRBV7-8, with a weak D call TRBD1 (6 bases). The CDR3 length is 14 residues. CDR1 and CDR2 (germline): SGHVS, FQNEAQ. The V and J ends lost 1 base and 6 bases respectively, with 12 bases between them.

This clonotype was seen ten or more times. The chain has TRBV6-5 and TRBJ2-6, with D possibly matching TRBD1 (5 bases). V lost 0 bases and J 1 base, leaving 22 bases between the germline ends. Per germline, CDR1 MNHEY and CDR2 SVGAGI. This CDR3 is built from 21 residues. The CDR3 coding sequence is TGTGCCAGCAGTTACTCGATCGGTCGAACTACCAGGGTTTCTGGGGCCAACGTCCTGACTTTC. It encodes CASSYSIGRTTRVSGANVLTF.

The chain links TRBV7-2 to TRBJ2-4; 7 positions agree with TRBD2. Germline trimming cut 11 bases from V and 0 bases from J; bases unmatched to any gene: 7. The CDR3 has 14 amino acids. The V gene's germline CDR1 is SGHTA and CDR2 FQGNSA. The CDR3 bases are TGTGCCTGCCGGGGGAGGGCAGCCAAAAACATTCAGTACTTC. As protein: CACRGRAAKNIQYF.

This sequence joins TRBV7-2 and TRBJ2-3; D not resolved. V was shortened by 3 bases and J by 7 bases, with 14 bases between the two germline ends. The germline V gene has CDR1 SGHTA and CDR2 FQGNSA. The CDR3 runs to 14 residues. The CDR3 here is CASSFLGIGHTQYF. CDR3 bases: TGTGCCAGCAGCTTCTTAGGCATTGGTCATACGCAGTATTTT.